One sample yielded the 30 T cell receptor beta chains listed below, sequenced in a study of T cells in Graves' hyperthyroidism and ophthalmopathy. From RNA transcripts, TCR beta CDR3 regions were amplified. HTBI primers were the set used in a first-round RT-PCR of the TCR CDR3. TCRdb reprocessed the multiplex PCR reads with MiXCR, giving one entry per CDR3 protein. In the table there are fewer than 450,000 distinct CDR3 sequences, roughly 13% of which are singletons. The source material was blood. The receptors derive from a man in his fifties or sixties with Graves' ophthalmopathy.

A few counts support this clonotype. V gene TRBV6-1 combines with J gene TRBJ2-3; a weak D match, TRBD2 (6 bases). Trimming left V 3 bases short and J 4 bases short, with 14 bases between. The germline V gene has CDR1 MNHNS and CDR2 SASEGT. The CDR3 spans 15 residues. The CDR3 here is CASSDTSWGADTQYF. CDR3 DNA sequence: TGTGCCAGCAGTGATACCAGCTGGGGGGCAGATACGCAGTATTTT.

This clonotype was seen ten or more times. This chain joins TRBV6-1 and TRBJ2-1; 8 positions agree with TRBD1. In germline, CDR1 is MNHNS, CDR2 SASEGT. This CDR3 has 15 residues. V was clipped by 6 bases and J by 4 bases; unmatched bases: 8. The CDR3 loop is CASRPGTGPYNEQFF. The CDR3 nucleotides are TGTGCCAGCAGACCCGGGACAGGACCATACAATGAGCAGTTCTTC.

This clonotype appeared a few times. The rearrangement joins TRBV5-1 to TRBJ2-1, with D perhaps matching TRBD1 (5 bases). CDR1 is SGHRS, CDR2 YFSETQ, per germline. Trimming left V 2 bases short and J 4 bases short, with 7 bases between. CDR3 length: 13 amino acids. CDR3 DNA: TGCGCCAGCAGCTTCAGGGAATACAATGAGCAGTTCTTC. The encoded protein is CASSFREYNEQFF. Based on the CDR3 plus reference TRBV5-1 and TRBJ2-1, the full variable domain is KAGVTQTPRYLIKTRGQQVTLSCSPISGHRSVSWYQQTPGQGLQFLFEYFSETQRNKGNFPGRFSGRQFSNSRSEMNVSTLELGDSALYLCASSFREYNEQFFGPGTRLTVL.

This clonotype was seen only a few times. The V gene is TRBV10-3, the J gene TRBJ1-2, with 9 bases matching TRBD1. CDR1 and CDR2 (germline): ENHRY, SYGVKD. This CDR3 region has 16 residues. V was clipped by 2 bases and J by 0 bases; unmatched bases: 4. The CDR3 here is CAISEARDRANYGYTF. The CDR3 DNA sequence: TGTGCCATCAGTGAGGCAAGGGACAGGGCTAACTATGGCTACACCTTC.

This clonotype was observed a few times. This may be a read error, as it is one base from a much larger clone. The chain carries TRBV6-1 and TRBJ2-3, with TRBD1 matching 9 bases. V gave up 7 bases and J gave up 2 bases; unmatched junction bases: 7. The CDR3 is 15 amino acids. Germline loops: CDR1 MNHNS, CDR2 SASEGT. The CDR3 bases are TGTGCCAGCATTGCCGGGACAGGGCACACAGATACGCAGTATTTT. It translates to CASIAGTGHTDTQYF.

In this sample, this clonotype turned up a few times. V is TRBV20-1 and J is TRBJ2-1, with TRBD2 identical over 10 bases. The CDR3 spans 16 residues. J lost 8 bases, V lost 5 bases, and 15 bases had no gene match. Germline lookup yields CDR1 DFQATT and CDR2 SNEGSKA (reference sequence). The CDR3 region is CSAEYGKREGSDEQFF. CDR3 DNA sequence: TGCAGTGCTGAGTACGGAAAGCGGGAGGGTTCCGATGAGCAGTTCTTC.

This clonotype has just a few counts. The genes are TRBV6-1 and TRBJ2-7; D gene unclear. Germline CDR1 MNHNS, CDR2 SASEGT. CDR3 length equals 15 residues. V was clipped by 6 bases and J by 1 base, with 16 bases between them. The CDR3 DNA reads as TGTGCCAGCAGCCCCACTCTGCGGCAATCCTACGAGCAGTACTTC. Translated, it gives CASSPTLRQSYEQYF.

The chain recombines TRBV5-4 with TRBJ2-7; 10 bases map to TRBD1. CDR1 and CDR2 (germline): SGHNT, YYREEE (reference sequence). V gave up 6 bases and J gave up 6 bases; unmatched junction bases: 9. This CDR3 spans 14 amino acids. CDR3 bases: TGTGCCAGCAACCACCGGGACAGGGGAACCGAGCAGTACTTC. This gives the protein CASNHRDRGTEQYF.

This clonotype was recorded at least ten times. This chain connects TRBV12-3 or TRBV12-4 to TRBJ2-2, with 7 bases aligning to TRBD2. CDR3 length: 15 amino acids. V lost 6 bases and J lost 4; bases outside the gene matches: 8. The CDR3 DNA sequence: TGTGCCAGCAGATTGAGTGGGACTATCACCGGGGAGCTGTTTTTT. It codes for CASRLSGTITGELFF.

This clonotype was found many times. The rearrangement links TRBV12-3 or TRBV12-4 to TRBJ1-1; D is unclear. Trimming shortened V by 3 bases and J by 4 bases, and 9 bases separated the two germline ends. The CDR3 is 13 residues long. The CDR3 loop reads CASSFLGGTEAFF. In DNA, the CDR3 is TGTGCCAGCAGTTTTCTGGGAGGCACTGAAGCTTTCTTT.

The chain links TRBV29-1 to TRBJ2-7; D gene ambiguous. The CDR3 runs to 14 residues. Germline CDR1 reads SQVTM; CDR2 reads ANQGSEA. V dropped 2 bases and J dropped 2 bases, with 13 bases sitting between them. CDR3: CSVESPEETYEQYF. In DNA form, the CDR3 reads TGCAGCGTTGAATCCCCAGAAGAGACCTACGAGCAGTACTTC.

This clonotype has a handful of counts. This chain joins TRBV2 and TRBJ2-5, with TRBD2 as a possible D gene (6 bases). V was cut by 7 bases and J by 5 bases, with 20 bases left in between. This CDR3 has 15 residues. Germline-derived CDR1 and CDR2 are SNHLY and FYNNEI. The CDR3 loop reads CASTPSSGRRETQYF. The CDR3 DNA reads TGTGCCAGCACTCCCTCGTCAGGGAGGCGGGAGACCCAGTACTTC.

The chain's CDR3 is CASSISRGRVSGNTIYF. CDR3 DNA sequence: TGTGCCAGTAGTATATCGCGGGGAAGGGTGTCTGGAAACACCATATATTTT. The chain couples TRBV19 to TRBJ1-3; D is undetermined. V was pared by 2 bases and J by 1 base, with 15 bases between. Germline V gene sequence: CDR1 LNHDA, CDR2 SQIVND (reference sequence). This CDR3 is built from 17 residues. Filled out from reference TRBV19 and TRBJ1-3, the complete variable domain reads DGGITQSPKYLFRKEGQNVTLSCEQNLNHDAMYWYRQDPGQGLRLIYYSQIVNDFQKGDIAEGYSVSREKKESFPLTVTSAQKNPTAFYLCASSISRGRVSGNTIYFGEGSWLTVV.

The V call is TRBV7-3, the J call TRBJ2-3; TRBD1 aligns across 9 bases. CDR3 size: 16 residues. CDR1 SGHTA and CDR2 FQGTGA come from the germline V gene. After removal of 0 bases from V and 2 bases from J, the junction contained 3 bases not matched to a gene. The CDR3 DNA follows: TGTGCCAGCAGCTTAACCGGGACAGGGCACACAGATACGCAGTATTTT. Its translation: CASSLTGTGHTDTQYF.

This clonotype was detected many times. The V gene is TRBV13, the J gene TRBJ2-3, with 8 bases identical to TRBD1. Germline values: CDR1 PRHDT, CDR2 FYEKMQ (reference sequence). V lost 7 bases to trimming and J lost 2 bases; unmatched junction nucleotides: 5. This CDR3 has 14 residues. CDR3 nucleotide sequence: TGTGCCAGCACGGGCAGGGGGCTCACAGATACGCAGTATTTT. It specifies CASTGRGLTDTQYF.

Ten or more counts support this clonotype. The CDR3: CASSPGSDQPQHF. For the CDR3, the DNA is TGTGCCAGCTCACCCGGGTCCGATCAGCCCCAGCATTTT. The genes are TRBV18 and TRBJ1-5, with D uncertain. The length of the CDR3 is 13 residues. Germline V lookup: CDR1 KGHSH, CDR2 LQKENI. The V and J ends lost 3 bases and 5 bases respectively, with 8 bases between them.

The chain carries TRBV24-1 and TRBJ1-1, with D possibly being TRBD1 (5 bases). This CDR3 has 12 amino acids. Trimming took 4 bases from V and 5 from J, leaving 7 bases between them. Germline V gene data show CDR1 as KGHDR and CDR2 as SFDVKD. CDR3 nucleotides: TGTGCCACCAGTGAGGGGGGAACTGAAGCTTTCTTT. Translation: CATSEGGTEAFF.

V gene TRBV28 combines with J gene TRBJ2-7, with no clear D. CDR1 and CDR2 from the germline V gene are MDHEN and SYDVKM. The CDR3 loop spans 12 amino acids. Trimming removed 2 bases from V and 3 bases from J, with 5 bases in between. Here the CDR3 reads CASSLSIYEQYF. The CDR3 DNA reads TGTGCCAGCAGTTTAAGTATCTACGAGCAGTACTTC.

There are many counts of this clonotype. V gene TRBV3-1 combines with J gene TRBJ2-1, with 10 bases matching TRBD2. The CDR3 is 16 amino acids. Germline CDR1 and CDR2: LGHDT and YNNKEL (reference sequence). J lost 7 bases, V lost 0 bases, and 6 bases had no gene match. Here the CDR3 reads CASSQDRLAGANEQFF. The CDR3 coding sequence is TGTGCCAGCAGCCAAGATCGGCTAGCGGGGGCGAATGAGCAGTTCTTC.

The table lists this clonotype with a few counts. The chain carries TRBV12-3 or TRBV12-4 and TRBJ1-2, with D perhaps matching TRBD1 (6 bases). V lost 3 bases to trimming and J lost 3 bases, with 11 bases between them. This CDR3 region has 14 residues. CDR3 nucleotides: TGTGCCAGCAGTTTTTTTTCAGGGGACTATGGCTACACCTTC. Its translation is CASSFFSGDYGYTF.

In this sample, this clonotype turned up many times. This sequence joins TRBV28 and TRBJ2-7; D is possibly TRBD2 (5 bases). CDR1 and CDR2 from the germline V gene are MDHEN and SYDVKM. Trimming took off 5 bases at V and 5 bases at J, with 22 bases between the two ends. This CDR3 contains 16 residues. The CDR3 reads CASSPPQRVGVHEQYF. The CDR3 DNA is TGTGCCAGCAGTCCCCCTCAGAGGGTGGGTGTCCACGAGCAGTACTTC.

This clonotype was seen ten or more times. This chain joins TRBV6-1 and TRBJ2-3, with TRBD1 matching over 10 bases. CDR3 length: 15 amino acids. With V trimmed by 4 bases and J by 1 base, 2 bases remained unmatched. CDR1 MNHNS and CDR2 SASEGT come from the germline V gene. The chain's CDR3 is CASSAGTGGTDTQYF. The CDR3 DNA reads TGTGCCAGCAGTGCCGGGACAGGGGGCACAGATACGCAGTATTTT.

The V and J genes are TRBV12-3 or TRBV12-4 and TRBJ2-3, with a tentative D call TRBD1 (5 bases). Between the trimmed V and J ends, which lost 2 bases and 5 bases, there was a span of 8 bases. The length of the CDR3 is 13 residues. The CDR3 is CASSLQGLDTQYF. Here the CDR3 DNA reads TGTGCCAGCAGTTTACAGGGATTAGATACGCAGTATTTT.

This rearrangement joins TRBV29-1 to TRBJ2-5, with 15 positions matching TRBD2. There are 15 residues in the CDR3. With 6 bases clipped from V and 1 base from J, the junction kept 3 bases outside the gene matches. The germline CDR1 and CDR2 sequences are SQVTM and ANQGSEA. Here the CDR3 DNA reads TGCAGCGTCCGGACTAGCGGGAGGGCCCAAGAGACCCAGTACTTC. Translated: CSVRTSGRAQETQYF.

The genes are TRBV2 and TRBJ1-3; tentatively, D is TRBD1 (5 bases). Per the germline V gene, CDR1 is SNHLY and CDR2 is FYNNEI. CDR3 size: 15 residues. The V end was cut by 3 bases, the J end by 0 bases, with 9 bases between. CDR3: CASSDGHFSGNTIYF. In DNA form, the CDR3 reads TGTGCCAGCAGTGATGGACACTTCTCTGGAAACACCATATATTTT.

J is TRBJ2-2 and V is TRBV6-5; 7 bases agree with TRBD2. The CDR3 spans 16 residues. The germline CDR1 and CDR2 sequences are MNHEY and SVGAGI. The junction had 7 bases not matched to a gene; V was cut back by 0 bases and J by 6 bases. The CDR3 coding sequence is TGTGCCAGCAGTTACTCGTTATCGGGGGGAGCCGGGGAGCTGTTTTTT. This translates into CASSYSLSGGAGELFF.

This clonotype appeared a few times. The chain combines TRBV20-1 with TRBJ2-7; D is ambiguous. Deletions cut 3 bases from V and 6 bases from J, with 18 bases between. The germline CDR1 and CDR2 sequences are DFQATT and SNEGSKA (reference sequence). The CDR3 extends over 14 amino acids. For the CDR3, the DNA is TGCAGTGCTAGCTCTTCAGTGCGGTTATCCGAGCAGTACTTC. Translating gives CSASSSVRLSEQYF.

In this sample, this clonotype turned up many times. The chain combines TRBV11-2 with TRBJ2-3; 7 bases match TRBD1. J gave up 5 bases and V 0 bases, and 8 bases lay outside the gene matches. Germline V gives CDR1 SGHAT, CDR2 FQNNGV. CDR3 size: 16 residues. As DNA, the CDR3 is TGTGCCAGCAGCTTAGAACAGGGGCTTTTCATAGATACGCAGTATTTT. This encodes CASSLEQGLFIDTQYF.

This clonotype was detected many times. This chain links TRBV5-1 with TRBJ2-7; TRBD2 agrees at 12 bases. After removal of 2 bases from V and 2 bases from J, the junction contained 5 bases not matched to a gene. Germline-derived CDR1 and CDR2 are SGHRS and YFSETQ. The CDR3 totals 16 residues. Written as DNA, the CDR3 is TGCGCCAGCAGCTTTAGCCTAGCGGGAGGGGCCTACGAGCAGTACTTC. Its translation: CASSFSLAGGAYEQYF.

The chain has TRBV3-1 and TRBJ1-3; D remains ambiguous. The CDR3 is 15 amino acids. In germline, CDR1 is LGHDT, CDR2 YNNKEL (reference sequence). Trimming pared 4 bases from V and 0 bases from J, leaving 10 bases between. The CDR3 here is CASSLGTNSGNTIYF. The CDR3 nucleotides are TGTGCCAGCAGCCTCGGAACTAACTCTGGAAACACCATATATTTT.